A single sample gave rise to the 11 T cell receptor beta chains below, sequenced in a study of blood T cell repertoires in COVID-19. Here immunoSEQ multiplex PCR was the method, and the copy in TCRdb shows in-frame clones only, minus some. Of over 110,000 clones in the sample, around 82% are singletons; the top ten hold more than 3%. Sequenced sample: PBMCs or T cells enriched from blood (not recorded which). Receptors were obtained from a middle-aged man in a cohort exposed to, infected with or recovered from COVID-19 (not recorded which).

This clone was found a few times. The J gene is TRBJ2-1, the V gene TRBV5-8; D possibly corresponds to TRBD2 (6 bases). Deletions cut 4 bases from V and 7 bases from J, with 15 bases between. The CDR3 runs to 14 residues. Germline V lookup: CDR1 SGHTS, CDR2 YDEGEE. The CDR3 nucleotides are TGTGCCAGCAGCATCGGGACTGGGGATAATGAGCAGTTCTTC. Amino acids: CASSIGTGDNEQFF.

The rearrangement links TRBV7-8 to TRBJ1-1, with TRBD1 matching 7 bases. Germline assignment: CDR1 SGHVS and CDR2 FQNEAQ. Trimming cost V 4 bases and J 3 bases; bases outside gene matches: 5. The CDR3 sequence is 14 residues long. CDR3 nucleotide sequence: TGTGCCAGCAGCTCCCCGGACAGGCACACTGAAGCTTTCTTT. Translated: CASSSPDRHTEAFF.

There are a few counts of this clone. The V gene is TRBV18, the J gene TRBJ2-5; the D gene is possibly TRBD2 (6 bases). The CDR3 totals 15 residues. The germline CDR1 and CDR2 sequences are KGHSH and LQKENI. Trimming removed 6 bases at V and 5 bases at J, with 19 bases between. The CDR3: CASSPRRGVEETQYF. In nucleotides, the CDR3 is TGTGCCAGCTCCCCTAGGAGGGGAGTCGAGGAGACCCAGTACTTC.

This clone has just one count. The chain carries TRBV10-2 and TRBJ2-7; 8 nucleotides align to TRBD2. This CDR3 has 14 amino acids. J gave up 1 base and V 5 bases, and 4 bases lay outside the gene matches. Germline CDR1 WSHSY, CDR2 SAAADI. The CDR3 is CASSKGLASYEQYF. CDR3 coding DNA: TGCGCCAGCAGTAAAGGACTAGCATCCTACGAGCAGTACTTC.

V is TRBV19 and J is TRBJ1-1, with 7 bases aligning to TRBD1. The CDR3 length is 15 residues. With 3 bases clipped from V and 2 bases from J, the junction kept 6 bases outside the gene matches. Germline CDR1 and CDR2: LNHDA and SQIVND (reference sequence). The CDR3 here is CASSMRTGLNTEAFF. CDR3 bases: TGTGCCAGTAGTATGCGGACAGGACTCAACACTGAAGCTTTCTTT. The whole variable domain, filled in from reference TRBV19 and TRBJ1-1, reads DGGITQSPKYLFRKEGQNVTLSCEQNLNHDAMYWYRQDPGQGLRLIYYSQIVNDFQKGDIAEGYSVSREKKESFPLTVTSAQKNPTAFYLCASSMRTGLNTEAFFGQGTRLTVV.

CDR3 DNA sequence: TGTGCCAGCAGTCTCCGGACTAGCGGGGTTTACACAGATACGCAGTATTTT. Encoded protein: CASSLRTSGVYTDTQYF. The gene calls are TRBV6-2 or TRBV6-3 and TRBJ2-3; TRBD2 matches 12 bases. The CDR3 length is 17 residues. The V gene's germline CDR1 is MNHEY and CDR2 SVGEGT. The V segment lost 5 bases and the J segment 2 bases; nucleotides outside the gene matches: 8.

Details on this clone: This specimen includes other DNA sequences encoding the same CDR3. CDR3: CASSPGLSYEQYF. CDR3 DNA: TGTGCCAGCAGCCCGGGACTAAGTTACGAGCAGTACTTC. The J gene is TRBJ2-7, the V gene TRBV5-6; the match to TRBD2 covers 7 bases. Germline trimming cut 4 bases from V and 4 bases from J; bases unmatched to any gene: 5. Germline V gene lookup returns CDR1 SGHDT and CDR2 YYEEEE. This CDR3 has 13 residues.

This sequence joins TRBV9 and TRBJ1-1; 7 nucleotides match TRBD1. This CDR3 has 16 amino acids. From germline, CDR1 is SGDLS and CDR2 YYNGEE. V trimming: 3 bases; J trimming: 1 base; junction bases outside the gene matches: 9. For the CDR3, the DNA is TGTGCCAGCAGCGCCCAAACAGGGGTGGAGAACACTGAAGCTTTCTTT. This gives the protein CASSAQTGVENTEAFF.

This clone was detected many times. The CDR3 coding sequence is TGTGCCAGCTCACCGCGGGATAACTATGGCTACACCTTC. This sequence encodes CASSPRDNYGYTF. The chain joins TRBV18 to TRBJ1-2; D is unresolved. Trimming cost V 3 bases and J 1 base, with 6 bases left between them. Germline assignment: CDR1 KGHSH and CDR2 LQKENI. CDR3 length equals 13 residues.

There are a few counts of this clone. V usage is TRBV21-1 and J usage is TRBJ1-1. TRBV21-1 is a documented pseudogene. CDR3 length: 15 amino acids. This CDR3 reads CASRPNTRSNTEAFF. DNA of the CDR3: TGTGCCAGCAGACCCAATACTCGGTCGAACACTGAAGCTTTCTTT.

The V call is TRBV5-6, the J call TRBJ2-4; TRBD1 aligns across 7 bases. Germline V gene sequence: CDR1 SGHDT, CDR2 YYEEEE. V was clipped by 0 bases and J by 4 bases; unmatched bases: 1. The CDR3 is 14 amino acids. The CDR3 DNA is TGTGCCAGCAGCTTGGGACAGGGTAAAAACATTCAGTACTTC. Protein: CASSLGQGKNIQYF.